This TCR beta chain was recovered during a study of response to subunit inactivated influenza vaccine. Germline values: CDR1 SGHVS, CDR2 FQNEAQ. The V end lost 2 bases, the J end lost 4 bases, and 18 bases lay between the germline ends. CDR3 size: 17 residues. This clonotype was observed a few times. Its antigen is not known. Whole-study findings and limits: Authors suggested that a seasonal influenza vaccination recruits few new T cells each time.

TCRdb used MiXCR to reprocess the RT-PCR reads, holding one entry per CDR3 protein. The sample includes 450,000 to 550,000 distinct CDR3 sequences, 25% of them seen just once. The origin of this receptor is a man in his fifties or sixties who received an inactivated influenza vaccine. Sequenced material: CD4+ T cells sorted from PBMCs, taken 5 to 6 days after vaccination. The V and J genes are TRBV7-8 and TRBJ2-1, with D perhaps TRBD2 (5 bases). The CDR3 bases are TGTGCCAGCAGCTTACTCGGAGGCAGGACCGCATACAATGAGCAGTTCTTC. This encodes CASSLLGGRTAYNEQFF.